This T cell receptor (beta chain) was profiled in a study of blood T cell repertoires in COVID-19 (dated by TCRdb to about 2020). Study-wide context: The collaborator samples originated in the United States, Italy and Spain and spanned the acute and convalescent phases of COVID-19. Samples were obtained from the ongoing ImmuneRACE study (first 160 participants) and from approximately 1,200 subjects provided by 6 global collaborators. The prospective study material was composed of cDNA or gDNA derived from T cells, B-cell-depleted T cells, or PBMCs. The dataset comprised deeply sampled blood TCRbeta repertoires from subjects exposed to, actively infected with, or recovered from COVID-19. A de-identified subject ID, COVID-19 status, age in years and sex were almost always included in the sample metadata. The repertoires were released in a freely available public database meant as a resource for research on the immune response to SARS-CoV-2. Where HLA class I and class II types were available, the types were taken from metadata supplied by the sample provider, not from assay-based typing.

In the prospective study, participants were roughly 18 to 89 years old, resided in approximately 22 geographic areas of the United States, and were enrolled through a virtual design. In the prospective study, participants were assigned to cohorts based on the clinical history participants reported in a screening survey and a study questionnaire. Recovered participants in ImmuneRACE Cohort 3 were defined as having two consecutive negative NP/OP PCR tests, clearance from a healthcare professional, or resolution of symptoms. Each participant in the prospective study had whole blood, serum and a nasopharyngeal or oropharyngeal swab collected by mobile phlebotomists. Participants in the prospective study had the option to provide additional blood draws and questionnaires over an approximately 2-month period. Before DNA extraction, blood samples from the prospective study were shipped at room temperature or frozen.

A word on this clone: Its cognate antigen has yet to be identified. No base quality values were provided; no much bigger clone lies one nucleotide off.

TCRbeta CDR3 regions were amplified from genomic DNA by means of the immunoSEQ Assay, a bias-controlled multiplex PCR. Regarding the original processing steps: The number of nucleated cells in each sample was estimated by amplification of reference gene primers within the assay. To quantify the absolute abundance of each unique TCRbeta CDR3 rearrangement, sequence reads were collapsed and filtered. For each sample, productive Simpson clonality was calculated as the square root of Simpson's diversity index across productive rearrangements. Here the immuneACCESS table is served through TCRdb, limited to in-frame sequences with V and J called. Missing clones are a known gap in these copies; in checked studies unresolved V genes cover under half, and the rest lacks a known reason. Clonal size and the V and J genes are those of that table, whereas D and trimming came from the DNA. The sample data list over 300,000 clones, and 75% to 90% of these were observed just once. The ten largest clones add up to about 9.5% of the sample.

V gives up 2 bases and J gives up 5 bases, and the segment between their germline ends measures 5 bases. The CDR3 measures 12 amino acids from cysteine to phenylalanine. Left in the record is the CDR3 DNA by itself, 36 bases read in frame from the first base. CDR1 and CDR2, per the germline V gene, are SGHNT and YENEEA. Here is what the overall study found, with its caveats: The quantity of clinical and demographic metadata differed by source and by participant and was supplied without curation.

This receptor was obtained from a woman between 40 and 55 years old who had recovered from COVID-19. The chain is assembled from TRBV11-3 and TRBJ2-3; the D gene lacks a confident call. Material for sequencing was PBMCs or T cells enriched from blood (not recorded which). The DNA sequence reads TGTGCCAGCAGCTTAACAATAGATACGCAGTATTTT. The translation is CASSLTIDTQYF.